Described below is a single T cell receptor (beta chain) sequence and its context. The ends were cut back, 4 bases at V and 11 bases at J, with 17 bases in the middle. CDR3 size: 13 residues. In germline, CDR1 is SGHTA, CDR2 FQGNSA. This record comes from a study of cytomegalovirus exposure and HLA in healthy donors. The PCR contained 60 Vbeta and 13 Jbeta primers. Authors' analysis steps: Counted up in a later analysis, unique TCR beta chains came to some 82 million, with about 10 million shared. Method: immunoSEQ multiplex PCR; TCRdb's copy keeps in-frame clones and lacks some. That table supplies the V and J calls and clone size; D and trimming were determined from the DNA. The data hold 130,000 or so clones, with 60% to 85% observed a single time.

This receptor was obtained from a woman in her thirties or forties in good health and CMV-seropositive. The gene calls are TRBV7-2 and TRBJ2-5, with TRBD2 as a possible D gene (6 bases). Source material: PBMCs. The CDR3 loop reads CASSSPGDDVQYF. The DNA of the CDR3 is TGTGCCAGCAGCTCCCCGGGAGATGATGTGCAGTACTTC.